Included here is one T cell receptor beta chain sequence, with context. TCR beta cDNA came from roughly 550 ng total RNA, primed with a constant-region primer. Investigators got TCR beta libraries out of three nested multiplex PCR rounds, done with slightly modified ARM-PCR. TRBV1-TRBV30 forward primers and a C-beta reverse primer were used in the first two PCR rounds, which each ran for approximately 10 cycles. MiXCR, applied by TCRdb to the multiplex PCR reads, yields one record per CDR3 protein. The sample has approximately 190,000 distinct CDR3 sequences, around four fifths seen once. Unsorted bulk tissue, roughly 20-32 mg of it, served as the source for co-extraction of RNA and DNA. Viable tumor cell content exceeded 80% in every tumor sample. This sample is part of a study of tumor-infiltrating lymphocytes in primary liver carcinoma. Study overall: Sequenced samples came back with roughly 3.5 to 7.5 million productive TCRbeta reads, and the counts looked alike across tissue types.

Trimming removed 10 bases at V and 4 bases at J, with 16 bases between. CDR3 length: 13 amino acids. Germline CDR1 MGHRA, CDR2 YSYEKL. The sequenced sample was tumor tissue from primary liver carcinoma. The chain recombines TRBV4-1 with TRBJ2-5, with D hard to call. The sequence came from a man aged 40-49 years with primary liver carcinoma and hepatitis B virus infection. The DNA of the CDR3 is TGCGCCAACTGCCAAGACGACACAGAGACCCAGTACTTC. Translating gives CANCQDDTETQYF.